Listed below are T cell receptor beta chains from one sample, sequenced in a study of blood T cell repertoires in COVID-19. TCRdb's copy holds only in-frame clones and misses some; the assay was immunoSEQ multiplex PCR. Of under 300,000 clones in the sample, 86% were seen once. The material sequenced was peripheral blood. The receptors originated from a man aged 60 to 75 with acute or convalescent COVID-19. The CDR3 runs from the conserved cysteine through the conserved F or W. The D gene is left open where the match is weak. Size tells how often a clone was seen (once, few, many) or the class of an expanded clone, and some rows leave it out.

J gene | clone size | V gene | D gene | CDR3 DNA | CDR3 protein
TRBJ2-1 | - | TRBV9 | - | TGTGCCAGCAGCGTAGCTACGCGGTACAATGAGCAGTTCTTC | CASSVATRYNEQFF
TRBJ2-7 | - | TRBV19 | - | TGTGCCAGTAGTTTTATCGGGAGCTACGAGCAGTACTTC | CASSFIGSYEQYF
TRBJ2-4 | - | TRBV5-4 | TRBD2 | TGTGCCAGCAGTTCCAAAGTGGCGGGAGGCAACATTCAGTACTTC | CASSSKVAGGNIQYF
TRBJ1-1 | - | TRBV5-4 | - | TGTGCCAGCAGCCCTCCGACCAGGGGCAATGAAGCTTTCTTT | CASSPPTRGNEAFF
TRBJ1-5 | - | TRBV30 | - | TGTGCCTGGAGTGTACCGCAGGGAGGTCAGCCCCAGCATTTT | CAWSVPQGGQPQHF
TRBJ1-2 | - | TRBV9 | - | TGTGCCAGCAGCGAGGACATGCTGAATAACTATGGCTACACCTTC | CASSEDMLNNYGYTF
TRBJ1-1 | - | TRBV5-1 | - | TGCGCCAGCAGCCAAGCGCCCCCGAACACTGAAGCTTTCTTT | CASSQAPPNTEAFF
TRBJ1-5 | - | TRBV6-2/TRBV6-3 | TRBD1 | TGTGCCAGCAGCCCAAAAGCCCCCGGGACAGGATACCAGCCCCAGCATTTT | CASSPKAPGTGYQPQHF
TRBJ1-5 | - | TRBV5-5 | - | TGTGCCAGCAGCTCTCAGGGGAATCAGCCCCAGCATTTT | CASSSQGNQPQHF
TRBJ2-1 | - | TRBV15 | TRBD2 | TGTGCCACCAGCAGAGAACTAGCGGGAGTAAGTGAGGAGCAGTTCTTC | CATSRELAGVSEEQFF
TRBJ1-2 | few | TRBV27 | TRBD1 | TGTGCCAGCAGTTCCTCCACAGGGGGGAACTATGGCTACACCTTC | CASSSSTGGNYGYTF
TRBJ1-5 | - | TRBV28 | - | TGTGCCAGCACCCCCGGGGGGCTCAATCAGCCCCAGCATTTT | CASTPGGLNQPQHF
TRBJ2-7 | - | TRBV28 | TRBD2 | TGTGCCAGCAGTTCCCCTGGGGTACTAGCGGGTCTCTCCTACGAGCAGTACTTC | CASSSPGVLAGLSYEQYF
TRBJ2-7 | - | TRBV6-5 | - | TGTGCCAGCAGTTTGTTCGGGACAAAATCCTACGAGCAGTACTTC | CASSLFGTKSYEQYF
TRBJ2-5 | - | TRBV18 | TRBD2 | TGTGCCAGCTCACCTCCGGGAGGGACTAGCGGGACGGAGACCCAGTACTTC | CASSPPGGTSGTETQYF
TRBJ2-1 | - | TRBV6-2/TRBV6-3 | - | TGTGCCAGCAGTTATGGGCCAGTCTCCTACAATGAGCAGTTCTTC | CASSYGPVSYNEQFF
TRBJ2-4 | - | TRBV7-9 | - | TGTGCCAGCAGCTTAAACACCCCTGGGGCACATTCGTACTTC | CASSLNTPGAHSYF
TRBJ1-1 | once | TRBV28 | TRBD1 | TGTGCCAGCAGTTTGGGACAGGGATGGGAGGGCACTGAAGCTTTCTTT | CASSLGQGWEGTEAFF
TRBJ1-4 | - | TRBV4-3 | TRBD1 | TGCGCCAGCAGCCAAGATCGATTGGACAGGGGCCTGACTAATGAAAAACTGTTTTTT | CASSQDRLDRGLTNEKLFF
TRBJ1-4 | - | TRBV18 | - | TGTGCCACCTCCCAAGGGCGGGAAAGAGGCGAAAAACTGTTTTTT | CATSQGRERGEKLFF
TRBJ1-3 | - | TRBV11-2 | - | TGTGCCAGCAGCTTAGCGGGGGGCGCGTACTCTGGAAACACCATATATTTT | CASSLAGGAYSGNTIYF
TRBJ2-5 | - | TRBV7-8 | TRBD1 | TGTGCCAGCAGACAGGGGGCCGGGGAGACCCAGTACTTC | CASRQGAGETQYF
TRBJ1-1 | - | TRBV10-3 | - | TGTGCCAGTTCTCGGGCACCTACCGGGAGTAACACTGAAGCTTTCTTT | CASSRAPTGSNTEAFF
TRBJ2-7 | - | TRBV15 | - | TGTGCCACCAGCAAGCGGGTTTCCTACGAGCAGTACTTC | CATSKRVSYEQYF
TRBJ2-6 | - | TRBV28 | TRBD2 | TGTGCCAGCAGTCCTCCCCCGGGGGGTCGGGCCAACGTCCTGACTTTC | CASSPPPGGRANVLTF
TRBJ2-5 | - | TRBV5-1 | - | TGCGCCAGCACCTTGAGGGTAGGGGTGGAGACCCAGTACTTC | CASTLRVGVETQYF
TRBJ2-3 | - | TRBV6-2/TRBV6-3 | TRBD1 | TGTGCCAGCAGTTACTTTAGACAGGGGGTGACAGATACGCAGTATTTT | CASSYFRQGVTDTQYF
TRBJ2-3 | - | TRBV27 | TRBD1 | TGTGCCAGCACCCCGGACAGGGGATACACAGATACGCAGTATTTT | CASTPDRGYTDTQYF
TRBJ2-5 | - | TRBV27 | - | TGTGCCAGCAGTTTACGGCAGGGGATGGGGACCCAGTACTTC | CASSLRQGMGTQYF
TRBJ1-3 | few | TRBV9 | - | TGTGCCAGCAGCGCAACAGGTGGCAATCAAGGAAACACCATATATTTT | CASSATGGNQGNTIYF
TRBJ1-2 | - | TRBV4-3 | TRBD1 | TGCGCCAGCAGCCAAGTTGGACAGGGGGATGGCTACACCTTC | CASSQVGQGDGYTF
TRBJ2-2 | - | TRBV5-4 | - | TGTGCCAGCAGCGGGGACACGAACACCGGGGAGCTGTTTTTT | CASSGDTNTGELFF
TRBJ1-2 | - | TRBV3-1/TRBV3-2 | TRBD1 | TGTGCCAGCAGGAAGGGACAGGGAAACTATGGCTACACCTTC | CASRKGQGNYGYTF
TRBJ1-2 | - | TRBV9 | - | TGTGCCAGCAGCGCACGTTCCGGGCCGCAAGGGGATGGCTACACCTTC | CASSARSGPQGDGYTF
TRBJ2-7 | - | TRBV19 | TRBD1 | TGTGCCAGTAGTGCCGGGACAGGGTTCGAGCAGTACTTC | CASSAGTGFEQYF
TRBJ2-4 | once | TRBV24-1 | TRBD2 | TGTGCCACCAGTGATGGGCGGGGGGGCAGCTTTGGGAACATTCAGTACTTC | CATSDGRGGSFGNIQYF
TRBJ2-7 | once | TRBV7-8 | - | TGTGCCAGCAGCTTCCGGACAGAAGCCACCTACGAGCAGTACTTC | CASSFRTEATYEQYF
TRBJ1-4 | - | TRBV5-6 | - | TGTGCCAGCAGCTTGGCCATGGGGGGAGCAACTAATGAAAAACTGTTTTTT | CASSLAMGGATNEKLFF
TRBJ1-1 | - | TRBV10-3 | - | TGTGCCACCATCTTCGGGACTGAAGCTTTCTTT | CATIFGTEAFF
TRBJ2-5 | - | TRBV5-4 | TRBD1 | TGTGCCAGCAGCCCGAGGGTCCGGGACAGGGTGTCGGAGACCCAGTACTTC | CASSPRVRDRVSETQYF
TRBJ2-5 | - | TRBV6-5 | TRBD1 | TGTGCCAGCAGTCGACAGGGGAACGGAGAGACCCAGTACTTC | CASSRQGNGETQYF
TRBJ1-3 | - | TRBV7-2 | - | TGTGCCAGCAGCCCCCTCTCTGGAAACACCATATATTTT | CASSPLSGNTIYF
TRBJ2-3 | - | TRBV7-3 | - | TGTGCCAGCAGCCCAGGGGACAACCGGGTCGCAGATACGCAGTATTTT | CASSPGDNRVADTQYF
TRBJ1-2 | - | TRBV5-1 | - | TGCGCCAGCAGCTTGGCAAGGCGGGGGACCACTAACTATGGCTACACCTTC | CASSLARRGTTNYGYTF
TRBJ1-5 | - | TRBV9 | - | TGTGCCAGCAGCCCCCGGGGGGCGGGCAATCAGCCCCAGCATTTT | CASSPRGAGNQPQHF
TRBJ2-7 | few | TRBV7-9 | - | TGTGCCAGCAGCCTGACCGGGACACCTTACGAGCAGTACTTC | CASSLTGTPYEQYF
TRBJ2-5 | - | TRBV7-9 | - | TGTGCCAGCAGCAAAAAGAGTTGGCCGACAGAACTTCAAGAGACCCAGTACTTC | CASSKKSWPTELQETQYF
TRBJ2-2 | - | TRBV4-2 | - | TGTGCCAGCAGCCAAGATGGCGGCTTTCAGGGCGGGGAGCTGTTTTTT | CASSQDGGFQGGELFF
TRBJ1-2 | few | TRBV27 | - | TGTGCCAGCAGTCGTCAACCGCGGGTCTATGGCTACACCTTC | CASSRQPRVYGYTF
TRBJ2-7 | - | TRBV19 | TRBD1 | TGTGCCAGTAGTGGTCGGAGCAGGGGGATATCCTACGAGCAGTACTTC | CASSGRSRGISYEQYF
TRBJ2-3 | - | TRBV7-3 | TRBD2 | TGTGCCAGCAGCCGACTAGCGGGAGAGGATACGCAGTATTTT | CASSRLAGEDTQYF
TRBJ1-1 | - | TRBV5-8 | - | TGTGCCAGCAGCTTGGAGGTAGAAGCCGGCGGCACTGAAGCTTTCTTT | CASSLEVEAGGTEAFF
TRBJ1-2 | few | TRBV27 | - | TGTGCCAGCAGTTTCTGGCAGGACTATGGCTACACCTTC | CASSFWQDYGYTF
TRBJ2-5 | - | TRBV18 | - | TGTGCCAGCTCACTAGGGGTGGAAGAGACCCAGTACTTC | CASSLGVEETQYF
TRBJ2-2 | many | TRBV7-3 | TRBD2 | TGTGCCAGCAGCCCATCGTCGTGGCGGGAGGGCCACGGGGAGCTGTTTTTT | CASSPSSWREGHGELFF
TRBJ1-6 | - | TRBV5-6 | - | TGTGCCAGCAGCTTGGAGCTTCTTCAGCCAGGGGATTCACCCCTCCACTTT | CASSLELLQPGDSPLHF
TRBJ2-5 | - | TRBV6-6 | TRBD1 | TGTGCCAGCACCGTAGGACAGGTGGGGGAGACCCAGTACTTC | CASTVGQVGETQYF
TRBJ1-1 | - | TRBV11-3 | - | TGTGCCAGCAGCTTAGATTCAGGTAGGACTGAAGCTTTCTTT | CASSLDSGRTEAFF
TRBJ2-5 | - | TRBV24-1 | TRBD1 | TGTGCCACCAGTGATTTTCCCCCGGACAGGGAAGAGACCCAGTACTTC | CATSDFPPDREETQYF
TRBJ2-7 | - | TRBV7-9 | - | TGTGCCAGCAGCTTAAAGGCCCGGGGTACCTACGAGCAGTACTTC | CASSLKARGTYEQYF